This T cell receptor beta chain was captured in a study of graft-versus-host responses after intestinal transplantation. Study findings and constraints: Allograft graft-versus-host to host-versus-graft clonal ratios ran high in patients with graft-donor T cell macrochimerism. GvH clone levels peaked in circulation, and this peak was associated with early post-transplant HvG declines.

Note on this clone: Antigen unknown.

The length of the CDR3 is 16 residues. Germline V gene data show CDR1 as MDHEN and CDR2 as SYDVKM. The junction had 1 base not matched to a gene; V was cut back by 4 bases and J by 2 bases. Repertoires were generated with immunoSEQ multiplex PCR, while TCRdb's copy carries only in-frame clones and drops some. This sample yields fewer than 95,000 clones, of which around 93% are seen a single time; about 0.44% belongs to the top ten. Sequencing was performed on unstimulated CD8+ T cells sorted from spleen or lymph node cells, taken before transplant. This sequence joins TRBV28 and TRBJ2-2; TRBD2 aligns across 13 bases. The TCR originated in a human donor who was the organ donor for an intestinal transplant. CDR3 DNA: TGTGCCAGCAGTTGGACTAGCGGGGGTAACACCGGGGAGCTGTTTTTT. This translates into CASSWTSGGNTGELFF.